These 10 T cell receptor beta chains were sequenced from one sample in a study of blood T cell repertoires in COVID-19. The protocol was immunoSEQ multiplex PCR, while the TCRdb copy is restricted to in-frame clones and leaves out a portion. The repertoire holds roughly 100,000 clones, with about four fifths as singletons. The specimen was peripheral blood. These receptors originate from a man aged 40-49 years with active or convalescent COVID-19.

The V gene is TRBV3-1 (or the pseudogene TRBV3-2), the J gene TRBJ2-7; 7 nucleotides align to TRBD1. Germline V CDR1 and CDR2: LGHDT, YNNKEL (reference sequence). The CDR3 has 14 residues. V lost 4 bases and J lost 5; bases outside the gene matches: 8. The CDR3 is CASSPTGIPHEQYF. The CDR3 DNA is TGTGCCAGCAGCCCGACAGGGATTCCTCACGAGCAGTACTTC.

The chain is built from TRBV5-6 and TRBJ1-2; D is unresolved. Germline values: CDR1 SGHDT, CDR2 YYEEEE. V lost 0 bases to trimming and J lost 4 bases, with 7 bases between them. This CDR3 has 13 amino acids. The CDR3 DNA sequence: TGTGCCAGCAGCTTGGAATCTGTCTATGGCTACACCTTC. Amino acids: CASSLESVYGYTF.

V usage is TRBV19 and J usage is TRBJ2-1; TRBD2 aligns across 12 bases. The CDR3 totals 15 residues. J gave up 8 bases and V 9 bases, and 11 bases lay outside the gene matches. Germline values: CDR1 LNHDA, CDR2 SQIVND (reference sequence). The CDR3 reads CASESSGGALDEQFF. DNA for the CDR3: TGTGCCAGCGAATCTAGCGGGGGGGCCTTGGATGAGCAGTTCTTC.

The CDR3 coding sequence is TGTGCCAGCAGTAGGACAGGGGTTAACACTGAAGCTTTCTTT. This gives the protein CASSRTGVNTEAFF. The chain couples TRBV27 to TRBJ1-1, with 9 bases that match TRBD1. The junction had 3 bases not matched to a gene; V was cut back by 5 bases and J by 2 bases. CDR3 length: 14 amino acids. CDR1 is MNHEY and CDR2 is SMNVEV in the germline V gene (reference sequence).

This rearrangement joins TRBV10-3 to TRBJ1-3; 10 bases align to TRBD1. The germline CDR1 and CDR2 sequences are ENHRY and SYGVKD. J gave up 4 bases and V 7 bases, and 7 bases lay outside the gene matches. The CDR3 consists of 15 residues. CDR3 DNA sequence: TGTGCCATCAACCAGGACAGGGGGTCAGGAAACACCATATATTTT. As protein: CAINQDRGSGNTIYF.

As concerns this clone: A junction end diverges from the germline sequence, so it may reflect a read error. The chain combines TRBV5-1 with TRBJ1-2; D is unclear. The CDR3 loop spans 14 amino acids. Per the germline V gene, CDR1 is SGHRS and CDR2 is YFSETQ. The DNA for the CDR3 is TGCGCCGGCAGCCTGGTAACGGCGGGATATGGCTACACCTTC. It codes for CAGSLVTAGYGYTF.

The chain couples TRBV19 to TRBJ1-5; D is uncertain. The CDR3 sequence is 16 residues long. Germline V gene data show CDR1 as LNHDA and CDR2 as SQIVND (reference sequence). Trimming removed 3 bases from V and 2 bases from J, with 14 bases in between. Here the CDR3 DNA reads TGTGCCAGTAGTATCCAACAAGCGCTGGGCAATCAGCCCCAGCATTTT. This codes for CASSIQQALGNQPQHF.

The chain carries TRBV2 and TRBJ2-1; 8 positions match TRBD2. The CDR3 is 16 amino acids. V lost 0 bases and J lost 9; bases outside the gene matches: 10. Looked up from germline, CDR1 is SNHLY and CDR2 is FYNNEI. The CDR3 DNA follows: TGTGCCAGCAGTGAAGCAAGCGGGGGTAGGAGGGGTGAGCAGTTCTTC. Residues: CASSEASGGRRGEQFF. Full variable domain (remainder filled in from reference TRBV2 and TRBJ2-1): EPEVTQTPSHQVTQMGQEVILRCVPISNHLYFYWYRQILGQKVEFLVSFYNNEISEKSEIFDDQFSVERPDGSNFTLKIRSTKLEDSAMYFCASSEASGGRRGEQFFGPGTRLTVL.

This clone was recorded only once. The chain carries TRBV5-6 and TRBJ1-1; D is unclear. CDR3 length: 13 amino acids. Germline V gene lookup returns CDR1 SGHDT and CDR2 YYEEEE. Deletions cut 3 bases from V and 5 bases from J, with 11 bases between. CDR3 bases: TGTGCCAGCAGCTCCCCCCCCCGGACTGAAGCTTTCTTT. Its protein product is CASSSPPRTEAFF.

This chain links TRBV24-1 with TRBJ2-2; 9 positions match TRBD1. The germline CDR1 and CDR2 sequences are KGHDR and SFDVKD. The CDR3 covers 15 residues. Trimming removed 4 bases from V and 5 bases from J; junction bases left unmatched: 4. The CDR3 reads CATSDAGQGTGELFF. The DNA for the CDR3 is TGTGCCACCAGTGACGCTGGACAGGGGACCGGGGAGCTGTTTTTT.